Shown below are 23 T cell receptor beta chains from a single sample sequenced in a study of blood T cell repertoires in COVID-19. Here immunoSEQ multiplex PCR was the method, and the copy in TCRdb shows in-frame clones only, minus some. The table has under 250,000 clones, 82% seen once; the top ten hold 3.6%. The specimen was peripheral blood. The receptor source for this set is a woman older than 75 with acute or convalescent COVID-19.

The rearrangement uses TRBV7-8 and TRBJ1-1; TRBD1 matches 9 bases. The germline CDR1 and CDR2 sequences are SGHVS and FQNEAQ. Losses at the gene ends were 5 bases for V and 4 bases for J; bases not matched to a gene: 8. CDR3 size: 15 residues. The CDR3: CASSTPTGGSTEAFF. CDR3 DNA sequence: TGTGCCAGCAGCACCCCGACAGGGGGTAGCACTGAAGCTTTCTTT. Based on the CDR3 plus reference TRBV7-8 and TRBJ1-1, the full variable domain is GAGVSQSPRYKVAKRGQDVALRCDPISGHVSLFWYQQALGQGPEFLTYFQNEAQLDKSGLPSDRFFAERPEGSVSTLKIQRTQQEDSAVYLCASSTPTGGSTEAFFGQGTRLTVV.

The gene calls are TRBV12-3 or TRBV12-4 and TRBJ2-1; no reliable D call. Trimming stripped 6 bases from V and 7 bases from J, with 10 bases between. This CDR3 comprises 12 residues. CDR3 sequence (DNA): TGTGCCAGCAGCTCTCACGAGAATGAGCAGTTCTTC. Residues: CASSSHENEQFF.

This chain joins TRBV18 and TRBJ1-5; TRBD1 might be the D (5 bases). The germline gives CDR1 KGHSH, CDR2 LQKENI. This CDR3 contains 15 residues. Trimming stripped 3 bases from V and 0 bases from J, with 9 bases between. The CDR3 nucleotides are TGTGCCAGCTCACCCACCCAGGGTAGCAATCAGCCCCAGCATTTT. This encodes CASSPTQGSNQPQHF.

V gene TRBV2 combines with J gene TRBJ2-5, with a possible D match to TRBD2 (5 bases). Germline-derived CDR1 and CDR2 are SNHLY and FYNNEI. V was clipped by 7 bases and J by 3 bases, with 9 bases between them. This CDR3 contains 12 residues. This chain's CDR3 is CASTGYEETQYF. CDR3 sequence (DNA): TGTGCCAGCACGGGGTACGAAGAGACCCAGTACTTC.

The chain recombines TRBV6-6 with TRBJ2-5; 9 bases map to TRBD2. V lost 7 bases to trimming and J lost 3 bases; unmatched junction nucleotides: 6. The CDR3 contains 14 residues. Germline V gene sequence: CDR1 MNHNY, CDR2 SVGAGI (reference sequence). The CDR3 loop is CASKAGGLEETQYF. The CDR3 nucleotides read TGTGCCAGCAAGGCGGGGGGGCTGGAAGAGACCCAGTACTTC.

This chain joins TRBV6-6 and TRBJ2-3; D is unclear. The CDR3 runs 15 residues. Germline CDR1 reads MNHNY; CDR2 reads SVGAGI (reference sequence). V was shortened by 2 bases and J by 1 base, with 10 bases between the two germline ends. The CDR3 reads CASSYPGQGTDTQYF. CDR3 bases: TGTGCCAGCAGTTACCCTGGGCAGGGCACAGATACGCAGTATTTT.

This clone was counted once. This sequence joins TRBV11-2 and TRBJ1-3; the D gene is possibly TRBD1 (5 bases). V lost 0 bases and J lost 0, with 15 bases in between. The length of the CDR3 is 18 residues. Germline CDR1 SGHAT, CDR2 FQNNGV. CDR3 protein: CASSLDFGHFGSGNTIYF. The CDR3 DNA reads as TGTGCCAGCAGCTTAGACTTCGGACACTTCGGCTCTGGAAACACCATATATTTT.

This sequence joins TRBV7-9 and TRBJ1-1; TRBD1 aligns across 11 bases. J lost 4 bases, V lost 5 bases, and 6 bases had no gene match. There are 15 residues in the CDR3. CDR1 is SEHNR and CDR2 is FQNEAQ in the germline V gene (reference sequence). The CDR3 DNA follows: TGTGCCAGCAGCCCCAGGACAGGGGGCGGCACTGAAGCTTTCTTT. Translation gives CASSPRTGGGTEAFF.

The rearrangement joins TRBV9 to TRBJ2-5; D is uncertain. Germline assignment: CDR1 SGDLS and CDR2 YYNGEE. The CDR3 runs to 12 residues. V was pared by 4 bases and J by 3 bases, with 7 bases between. The CDR3 protein is CASSQREETQYF. Written as DNA, the CDR3 is TGTGCCAGCAGCCAACGGGAAGAGACCCAGTACTTC.

V is TRBV6-5 and J is TRBJ1-5, with D possibly TRBD1 on 6 matching bases. The CDR3 has 15 amino acids. Trimming shortened V by 6 bases and J by 0 bases, and 12 bases separated the two germline ends. Germline V lookup: CDR1 MNHEY, CDR2 SVGAGI. Here the CDR3 DNA reads TGTGCCAGCAGACAGGGCGGGTATAGCAATCAGCCCCAGCATTTT. Translated: CASRQGGYSNQPQHF.

J is TRBJ2-7 and V is TRBV2; TRBD1 agrees at 9 bases. J gave up 1 base and V 10 bases, and 8 bases lay outside the gene matches. Per germline, CDR1 SNHLY and CDR2 FYNNEI. The CDR3 runs to 14 residues. CDR3 sequence: CATTRDRVSYEQYF. The CDR3 DNA is TGTGCCACCACCCGGGACAGGGTGTCCTACGAGCAGTACTTC.

The CDR3 region is CASSKQGSQPQHF. The CDR3 DNA reads as TGTGCCAGCAGCAAACAGGGGTCTCAGCCCCAGCATTTT. The chain combines TRBV5-4 with TRBJ1-5, with 7 bases fitting TRBD1. J gave up 6 bases and V 4 bases, and 4 bases lay outside the gene matches. The CDR3 covers 13 residues. Germline assignment: CDR1 SGHNT and CDR2 YYREEE (reference sequence).

The rearrangement links TRBV6-2 or TRBV6-3 to TRBJ2-3; D perhaps matches TRBD2 (6 bases). The V and J ends lost 5 bases and 0 bases respectively, with 9 bases between them. The germline gives CDR1 MNHEY, CDR2 SVGEGT. The CDR3 totals 14 residues. CDR3 bases: TGTGCCAGCAGTCAGACTAGAAGCACAGATACGCAGTATTTT. It codes for CASSQTRSTDTQYF.

The chain is built from TRBV5-4 and TRBJ2-7; 8 bases map to TRBD1. The CDR3 spans 13 residues. V shed 3 bases, J shed 7 bases, and the junction held 6 bases outside the gene matches. Germline CDR1 is SGHNT and CDR2 is YYREEE (reference sequence). CDR3 loop: CASSSGQGLEQYF. The CDR3 DNA is TGTGCCAGCAGCTCAGGACAGGGTCTAGAGCAGTACTTC.

Concerning this clone itself: Other DNA sequences in the same sample also yield this CDR3. This chain joins TRBV18 and TRBJ2-7, with D unclear. The V and J ends lost 0 bases and 0 bases respectively, with 6 bases between them. This CDR3 has 14 residues. The germline CDR1 and CDR2 sequences are KGHSH and LQKENI. CDR3 bases: TGTGCCAGCTCACCACCGTCAGGCTCCTACGAGCAGTACTTC. Amino acids: CASSPPSGSYEQYF.

The chain employs TRBV9 and TRBJ2-3; a possible D gene is TRBD1 (6 bases). The V end was cut by 0 bases, the J end by 11 bases, with 19 bases between. CDR1 is SGDLS and CDR2 is YYNGEE in the germline V gene. This CDR3 is built from 15 residues. CDR3 protein: CASSVEQGIALRQYF. In DNA, the CDR3 is TGTGCCAGCAGCGTAGAACAGGGTATTGCTTTAAGGCAGTATTTT.

The chain carries TRBV2 and TRBJ2-5, with TRBD2 as a possible D gene (5 bases). From germline, CDR1 is SNHLY and CDR2 FYNNEI. The CDR3 runs to 14 residues. V was trimmed by 6 bases and J by 5 bases, leaving 16 bases between them. The CDR3 here is CASSPLRRAETQYF. The CDR3 DNA follows: TGTGCCAGCAGCCCCTTGAGGCGGGCGGAGACCCAGTACTTC.

The chain recombines TRBV7-8 with TRBJ2-5, with TRBD2 matching 10 bases. The germline CDR1 and CDR2 sequences are SGHVS and FQNEAQ. The CDR3 is made up of 16 amino acids. The J segment lost 4 bases and the V segment lost 5 bases, leaving 10 bases of the junction unmatched. The CDR3 bases are TGTGCCAGCAGCCGAGGCCTAGCGGGGGAGAGAGAGACCCAGTACTTC. It codes for CASSRGLAGERETQYF.

V gene TRBV28 combines with J gene TRBJ1-1; possibly TRBD1 for D (5 bases). The CDR3 covers 12 residues. V gave up 8 bases and J gave up 10 bases, with 17 bases separating them. CDR1 is MDHEN, CDR2 SYDVKM, per germline. The CDR3 here is CASLVRGGGAFF. The CDR3 nucleotides read TGTGCCAGCCTAGTAAGGGGAGGTGGAGCTTTCTTT.

The chain combines TRBV5-8 with TRBJ2-5; 7 bases agree with TRBD2. Trimming took 0 bases from V and 1 from J; bases not matched to a gene: 9. Germline values: CDR1 SGHTS, CDR2 YDEGEE. This CDR3 comprises 17 residues. The CDR3 loop is CASSLDTVGTTQETQYF. The CDR3 DNA reads TGTGCCAGCAGCTTGGACACGGTGGGGACTACCCAAGAGACCCAGTACTTC. Variable domain in full (rest from reference TRBV5-8 and TRBJ2-5): EAGVTQSPTHLIKTRGQQATLRCSPISGHTSVYWYQQALGLGLQFLLWYDEGEERNRGNFPPRFSGRQFPNYSSELNVNALELEDSALYLCASSLDTVGTTQETQYFGPGTRLLVL.

J is TRBJ1-2 and V is TRBV5-1, with a possible D match to TRBD1 (5 bases). CDR3 size: 16 residues. Germline CDR1 is SGHRS and CDR2 is YFSETQ. Trimming took off 0 bases at V and 0 bases at J, with 12 bases between the two ends. The CDR3 region has the DNA TGCGCCAGCAGCTTGGCCGCAGGGTCAGCTAACTATGGCTACACCTTC. Its translation is CASSLAAGSANYGYTF.

This chain joins TRBV30 and TRBJ1-2; TRBD1 is a possible D gene (5 bases). V was clipped by 2 bases and J by 5 bases, with 9 bases between them. The CDR3 runs to 12 residues. Germline CDR1 reads GTSNPN; CDR2 reads SVGIG (reference sequence). This chain's CDR3 is CAWSFSGYGYTF. CDR3 in DNA: TGTGCCTGGAGTTTTTCAGGGTATGGCTACACCTTC. Full variable domain (missing parts from reference TRBV30 and TRBJ1-2): SQTIHQWPATLVQPVGSPLSLECTVEGTSNPNLYWYRQAAGRGLQLLFYSVGIGQISSEVPQNLSASRPQDRQFILSSKKLLLSDSGFYLCAWSFSGYGYTFGSGTRLTVV.

The J gene is TRBJ2-2, the V gene TRBV3-1 (or the pseudogene TRBV3-2); D is undetermined. V shed 0 bases and J shed 2 bases, with 7 bases lying between them. The CDR3 consists of 15 residues. Looked up from germline, CDR1 is LGHDT and CDR2 is YNNKEL (reference sequence). The DNA for the CDR3 is TGTGCCAGCAGCCAAGATTCCTCCAACACCGGGGAGCTGTTTTTT. Translating it yields CASSQDSSNTGELFF.